The TCR beta chain under discussion was sequenced for a study of blood T cell repertoires in COVID-19. Study details: T cells, B-cell-depleted T cells, or PBMCs supplied cDNA or gDNA.

With 4 bases clipped from V and 8 bases from J, the junction kept 10 bases outside the gene matches. CDR1 is SGHRS, CDR2 YFSETQ, per germline. This CDR3 is built from 15 residues. Source study methods: Amplifying reference gene primers gave estimates of nucleated cell counts. Profiling relied on immunoSEQ multiplex PCR, and the TCRdb table lists in-frame clones only, not all of them. V and J calls and clone size are copied from that table; D and trimming were computed from the DNA. In the table there are about 200,000 clones, about nine tenths of which are singletons. This receptor was identified in a woman between 65 and 79 years old with acute or convalescent COVID-19. Source material: peripheral blood. The chain couples TRBV5-1 to TRBJ1-4; 8 bases map to TRBD1. The CDR3 DNA sequence: TGCGCCAGCAGCCCGAGGGAGACAGGGGAAGAAAAACTGTTTTTT. Its protein is CASSPRETGEEKLFF.